This note documents a single T cell receptor (beta chain) sequence. Its antigen is unknown. This may stem from a read error, because a much larger clone lies one nucleotide away. This entry comes from a study of molecular identifiers for immune sequencing clone quantification. Whole-study findings and limits: Highly expanded clones may be undercounted when identical TCR molecules share barcodes.

One entry per CDR3 protein, called by TCRdb with MiXCR from the PCR reads. The table includes under 650,000 distinct CDR3 sequences, about 20% detected once. The TCR sequence derives from a human donor in good health. Some libraries in this study had Jurkat cell RNA spiked in. The sequenced sample was naive CD8+ T cells from blood, with Jurkat cell RNA spiked in. The subset is: FACS-sorted CD8+CD4-CCR7+CD45RA+ naive T cells.

The CDR3 DNA is TGCGCCAGCAGCCAGAGGACAGAGAACACCGGGGGGCTGTTTTTT. This gives the protein CASSQRTENTGGLFF. The rearrangement joins TRBV4-1 to TRBJ2-2; D could derive from TRBD1 or TRBD2 (6 bases each). The germline CDR1 and CDR2 sequences are MGHRA and YSYEKL. The CDR3 covers 15 residues.